These 3 T cell receptor beta chains share one sample of origin, sequenced in a study of CD8 T cells in ankylosing spondylitis. Study-wide results and caveats: About 8 highly homologous variants made up a TCR beta motif, and this motif appeared characteristic of ankylosing spondylitis blood.

Their antigens remain unidentified. Using its own MiXCR run on the 5' RACE reads, TCRdb lists one record per CDR3 protein. This sample carries more than 600,000 distinct CDR3 sequences, 15% to 20% of them seen once, and the ten largest clones take roughly a fifth. Sequencing input: blood, either unsorted or a sorted T cell fraction (not recorded which). Every receptor here comes from a male donor with ankylosing spondylitis.

The rearrangement links TRBV3-1 to TRBJ2-7; possible D gene TRBD1, 5 bases. This CDR3 region has 15 residues. The germline CDR1 and CDR2 sequences are LGHDT and YNNKEL (reference sequence). V gave up 1 base and J gave up 0 bases, with 10 bases separating them. The CDR3 here is CASSQGTGPSYEQYF. The DNA for the CDR3 is TGTGCCAGCAGCCAAGGAACAGGACCCTCCTACGAGCAGTACTTC.

This clonotype was seen only once. This chain links TRBV7-9 with TRBJ1-1; D not certain. The germline V gene encodes CDR1 SEHNR and CDR2 FQNEAQ (reference sequence). V was cut by 4 bases and J by 5 bases, with 17 bases left in between. The CDR3 contains 15 residues. CDR3 in DNA: TGTGCCAGCAGCTCGGCAGTGAAGGGAAAGACTGAAGCTTTCTTT. Amino acids: CASSSAVKGKTEAFF.

In its sample, this clonotype was seen a few times. The chain joins TRBV10-3 to TRBJ2-7; maybe TRBD2 (5 bases). V gave up 3 bases and J gave up 5 bases, with 8 bases separating them. Per the germline V gene, CDR1 is ENHRY and CDR2 is SYGVKD. CDR3 length: 12 amino acids. Written as DNA, the CDR3 is TGTGCCATCAGTGAAGCTAGCAACGAGCAGTACTTC. Its translation is CAISEASNEQYF.